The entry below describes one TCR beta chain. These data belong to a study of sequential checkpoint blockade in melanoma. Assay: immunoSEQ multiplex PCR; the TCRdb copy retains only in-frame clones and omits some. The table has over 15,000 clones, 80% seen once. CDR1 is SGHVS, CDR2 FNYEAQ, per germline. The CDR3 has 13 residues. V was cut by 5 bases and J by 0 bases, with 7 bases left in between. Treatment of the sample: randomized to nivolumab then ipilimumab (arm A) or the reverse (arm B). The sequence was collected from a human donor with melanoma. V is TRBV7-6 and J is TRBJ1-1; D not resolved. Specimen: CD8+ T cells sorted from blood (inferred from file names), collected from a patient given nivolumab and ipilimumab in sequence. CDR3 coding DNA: TGTGCCAGCAGCCCCCTACTGAACACTGAAGCTTTCTTT. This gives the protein CASSPLLNTEAFF.